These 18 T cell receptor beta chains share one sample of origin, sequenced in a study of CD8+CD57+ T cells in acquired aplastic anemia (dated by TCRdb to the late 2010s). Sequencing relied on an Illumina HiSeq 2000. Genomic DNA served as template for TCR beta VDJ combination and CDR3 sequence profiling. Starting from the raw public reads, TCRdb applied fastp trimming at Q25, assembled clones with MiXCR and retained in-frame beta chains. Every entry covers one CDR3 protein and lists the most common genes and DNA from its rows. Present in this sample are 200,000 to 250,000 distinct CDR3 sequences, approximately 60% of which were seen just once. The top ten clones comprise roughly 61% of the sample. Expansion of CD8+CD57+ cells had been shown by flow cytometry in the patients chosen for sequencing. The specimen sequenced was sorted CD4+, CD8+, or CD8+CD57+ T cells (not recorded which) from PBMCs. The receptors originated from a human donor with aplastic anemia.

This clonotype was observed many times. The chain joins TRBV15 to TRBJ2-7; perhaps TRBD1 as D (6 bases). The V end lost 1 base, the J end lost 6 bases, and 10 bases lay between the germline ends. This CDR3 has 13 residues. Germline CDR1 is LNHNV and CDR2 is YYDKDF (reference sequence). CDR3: CATSRGTVREQYF. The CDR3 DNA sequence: TGTGCCACCAGCAGAGGGACAGTACGCGAGCAGTACTTC.

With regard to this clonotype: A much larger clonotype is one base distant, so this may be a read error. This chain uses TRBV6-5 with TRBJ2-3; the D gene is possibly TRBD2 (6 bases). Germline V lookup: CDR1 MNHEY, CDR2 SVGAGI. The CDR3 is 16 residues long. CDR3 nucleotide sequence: TGTGCCAGCAGTTACCCGCCGGGGGTAGGCACAGATATGCAGTATTTT. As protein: CASSYPPGVGTDMQYF.

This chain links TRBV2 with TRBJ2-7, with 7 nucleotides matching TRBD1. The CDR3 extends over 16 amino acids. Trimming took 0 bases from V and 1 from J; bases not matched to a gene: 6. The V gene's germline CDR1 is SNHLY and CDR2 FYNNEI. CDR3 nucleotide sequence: TGTGCCAGCAGTGAAGCCGAGACAGGGTCGTCCTACGAGCAGTACTTC. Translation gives CASSEAETGSSYEQYF.

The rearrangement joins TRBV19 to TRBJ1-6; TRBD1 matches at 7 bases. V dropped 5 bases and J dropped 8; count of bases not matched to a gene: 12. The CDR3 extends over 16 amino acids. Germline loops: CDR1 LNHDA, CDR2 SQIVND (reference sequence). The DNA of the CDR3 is TGTGCCAGTAGTGTCACCGGGACAGCACCAGATTCACCCCTCCACTTT. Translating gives CASSVTGTAPDSPLHF.

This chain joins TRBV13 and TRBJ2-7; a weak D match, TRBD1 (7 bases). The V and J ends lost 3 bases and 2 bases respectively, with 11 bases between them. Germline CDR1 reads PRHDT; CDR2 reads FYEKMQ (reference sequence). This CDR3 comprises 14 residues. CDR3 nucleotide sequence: TGTGCCAGCAGCTTTGCAGGGGGGCCCTACGAGCAGTACTTC. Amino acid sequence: CASSFAGGPYEQYF.

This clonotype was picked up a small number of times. CDR3 nucleotides: TGTGCCATCAGGGCAGATACTAACTATGGCTACACCTTC. Protein: CAIRADTNYGYTF. This chain links TRBV10-3 with TRBJ1-2; D remains ambiguous. The CDR3 is made up of 13 amino acids. The V and J ends lost 6 bases and 0 bases respectively, with 8 bases between them. The V gene's germline CDR1 is ENHRY and CDR2 SYGVKD.

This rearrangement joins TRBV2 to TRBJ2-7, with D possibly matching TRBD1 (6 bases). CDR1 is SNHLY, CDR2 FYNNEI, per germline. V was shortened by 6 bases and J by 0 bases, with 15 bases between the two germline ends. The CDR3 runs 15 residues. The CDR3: CASSVAPDSSYEQYF. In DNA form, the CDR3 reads TGTGCCAGCAGCGTAGCACCGGACAGCTCCTACGAGCAGTACTTC.

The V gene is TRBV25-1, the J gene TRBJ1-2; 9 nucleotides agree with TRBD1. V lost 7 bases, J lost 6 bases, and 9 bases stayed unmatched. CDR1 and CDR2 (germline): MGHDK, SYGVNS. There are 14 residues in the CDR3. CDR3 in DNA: TGTGCCAGCACCACCGGGACAGGGTGGGATGGCTACACCTTC. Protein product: CASTTGTGWDGYTF.

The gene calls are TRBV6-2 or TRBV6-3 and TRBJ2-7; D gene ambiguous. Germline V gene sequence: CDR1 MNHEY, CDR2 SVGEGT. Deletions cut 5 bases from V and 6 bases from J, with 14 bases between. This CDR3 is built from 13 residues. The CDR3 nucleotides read TGTGCCAGCAGTGATGACGGATTCGGCGAGCAGTACTTC. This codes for CASSDDGFGEQYF.

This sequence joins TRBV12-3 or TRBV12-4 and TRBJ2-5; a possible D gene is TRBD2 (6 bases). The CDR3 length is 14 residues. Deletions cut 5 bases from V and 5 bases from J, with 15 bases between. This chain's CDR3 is CASSGVKSGETQYF. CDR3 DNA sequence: TGTGCCAGCAGTGGGGTTAAGAGCGGGGAGACCCAGTACTTC.

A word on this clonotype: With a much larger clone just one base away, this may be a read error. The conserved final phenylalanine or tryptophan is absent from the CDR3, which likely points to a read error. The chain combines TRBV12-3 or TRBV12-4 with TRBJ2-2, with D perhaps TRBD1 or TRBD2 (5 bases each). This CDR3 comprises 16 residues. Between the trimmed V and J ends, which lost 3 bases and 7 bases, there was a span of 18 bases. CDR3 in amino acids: CASSFLDIHGGGELFL. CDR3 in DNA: TGTGCCAGCAGTTTTTTGGACATACATGGGGGCGGGGAGCTGTTTCTT.

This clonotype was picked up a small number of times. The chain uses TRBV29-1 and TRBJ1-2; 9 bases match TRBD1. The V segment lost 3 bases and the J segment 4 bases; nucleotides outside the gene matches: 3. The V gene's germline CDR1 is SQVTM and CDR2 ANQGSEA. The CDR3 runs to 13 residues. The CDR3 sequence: CSVEGQGFYGYTF. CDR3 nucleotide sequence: TGCAGCGTTGAGGGACAGGGATTCTATGGCTACACCTTC.

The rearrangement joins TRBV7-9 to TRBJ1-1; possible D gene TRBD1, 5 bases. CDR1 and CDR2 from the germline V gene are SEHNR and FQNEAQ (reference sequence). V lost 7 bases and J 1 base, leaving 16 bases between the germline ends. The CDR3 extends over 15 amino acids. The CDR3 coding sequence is TGTGCCAGCACCCCTGGGGGTGGACCGAACACTGAAGCTTTCTTT. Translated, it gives CASTPGGGPNTEAFF. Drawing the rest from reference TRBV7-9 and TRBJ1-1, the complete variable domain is DTGVSQNPRHKITKRGQNVTFRCDPISEHNRLYWYRQTLGQGPEFLTYFQNEAQLEKSRLLSDRFSAERPKGSFSTLEIQRTEQGDSAMYLCASTPGGGPNTEAFFGQGTRLTVV.

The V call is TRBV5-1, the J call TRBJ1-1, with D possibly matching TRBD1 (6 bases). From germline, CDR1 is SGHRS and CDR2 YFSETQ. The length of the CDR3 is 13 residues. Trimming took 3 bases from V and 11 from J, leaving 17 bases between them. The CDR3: CASSSMRGQVAFF. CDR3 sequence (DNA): TGCGCCAGCAGCTCAATGCGGGGGCAGGTTGCTTTCTTT.

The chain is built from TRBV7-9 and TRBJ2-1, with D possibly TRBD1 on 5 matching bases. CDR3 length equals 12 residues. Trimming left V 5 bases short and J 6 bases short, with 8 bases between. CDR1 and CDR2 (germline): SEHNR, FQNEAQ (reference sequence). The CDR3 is CASSIDSNEQFF. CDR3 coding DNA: TGTGCCAGCAGCATAGACAGCAATGAGCAGTTCTTC.

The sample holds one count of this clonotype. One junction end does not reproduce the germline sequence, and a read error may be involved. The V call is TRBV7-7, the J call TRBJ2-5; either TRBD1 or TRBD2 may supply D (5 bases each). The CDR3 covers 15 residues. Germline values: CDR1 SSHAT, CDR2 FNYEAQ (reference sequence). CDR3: CASSLGTIRGETQYF. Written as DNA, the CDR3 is TGTGCTAGCAGCTTGGGGACGATTAGAGGAGAGACCCAGTACTTC.

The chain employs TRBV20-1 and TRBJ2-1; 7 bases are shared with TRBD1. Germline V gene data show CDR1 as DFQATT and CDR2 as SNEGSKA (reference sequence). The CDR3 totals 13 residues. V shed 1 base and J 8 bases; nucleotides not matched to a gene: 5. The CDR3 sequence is CSARATGTDEQFF. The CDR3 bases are TGCAGTGCTAGAGCGACAGGGACCGATGAGCAGTTCTTC.

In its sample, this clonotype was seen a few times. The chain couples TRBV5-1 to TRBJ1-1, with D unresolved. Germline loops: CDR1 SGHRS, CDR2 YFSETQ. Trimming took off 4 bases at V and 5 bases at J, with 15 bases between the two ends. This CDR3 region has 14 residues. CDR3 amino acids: CASSPGTEGTEAFF. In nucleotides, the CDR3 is TGCGCCAGCAGCCCCGGAACAGAAGGTACTGAAGCTTTCTTT.